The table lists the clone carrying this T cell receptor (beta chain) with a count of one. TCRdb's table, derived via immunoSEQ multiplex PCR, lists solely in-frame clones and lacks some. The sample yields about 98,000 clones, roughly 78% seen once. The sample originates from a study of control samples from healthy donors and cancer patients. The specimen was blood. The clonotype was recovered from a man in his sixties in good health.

CDR3 sequence (DNA): TGTGCCAGCAGCTCGACCAGGGGGAACTACGAGCAGTACTTC. Protein: CASSSTRGNYEQYF. The V gene is TRBV13, the J gene TRBJ2-7; 7 nucleotides align to TRBD1. This CDR3 region has 14 residues. The V segment lost 4 bases and the J segment 3 bases; nucleotides outside the gene matches: 6. The germline gives CDR1 PRHDT, CDR2 FYEKMQ (reference sequence).